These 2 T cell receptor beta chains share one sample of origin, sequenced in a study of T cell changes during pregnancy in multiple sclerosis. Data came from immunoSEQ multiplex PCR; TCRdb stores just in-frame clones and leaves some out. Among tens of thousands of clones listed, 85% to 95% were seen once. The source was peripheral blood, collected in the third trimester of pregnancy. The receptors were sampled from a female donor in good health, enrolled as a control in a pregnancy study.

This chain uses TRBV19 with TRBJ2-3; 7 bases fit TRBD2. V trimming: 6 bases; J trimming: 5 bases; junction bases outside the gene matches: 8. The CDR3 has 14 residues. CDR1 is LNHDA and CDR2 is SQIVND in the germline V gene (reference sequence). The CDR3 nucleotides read TGTGCCAGTAGGTCGCGCGGGGGAGGAGATACGCAGTATTTT. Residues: CASRSRGGGDTQYF.

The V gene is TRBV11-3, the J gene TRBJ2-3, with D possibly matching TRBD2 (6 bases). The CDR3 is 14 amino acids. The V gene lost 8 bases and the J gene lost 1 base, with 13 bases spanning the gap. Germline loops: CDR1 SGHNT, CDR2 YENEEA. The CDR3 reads CASVRDFRTDTQYF. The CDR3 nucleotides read TGTGCCAGCGTTCGGGACTTTCGCACAGATACGCAGTATTTT.